Each of the 29 T cell receptor beta chains below was sequenced from the same sample in a study of cytomegalovirus exposure and HLA in healthy donors. PCR amplification relied on 60 Vbeta primers (plus 13 Jbeta primers). This table comes from immunoSEQ multiplex PCR, and its TCRdb copy is limited to in-frame clones, with some not included. The table lists approximately 150,000 clones, 60% to 85% of them singletons. Material: PBMCs. The receptors stem from a woman aged 18 to 35 in good health and CMV-seronegative.

In its sample, this clone was seen a few times. This chain connects TRBV2 to TRBJ1-1, with unresolved D. Trimming took 3 bases from V and 3 from J, leaving 20 bases between them. This CDR3 is built from 17 residues. In germline, CDR1 is SNHLY, CDR2 FYNNEI. The CDR3 sequence is CASSDFPPLREDTEAFF. The DNA for the CDR3 is TGTGCCAGCAGTGATTTCCCCCCCCTGAGGGAAGACACTGAAGCTTTCTTT.

The gene calls are TRBV5-4 and TRBJ2-7, with TRBD2 matching 10 bases. CDR3 length equals 15 residues. The ends lost 1 base at V and 5 bases at J; junction bases unmatched: 6. CDR1 and CDR2 from the germline V gene are SGHNT and YYREEE (reference sequence). DNA of the CDR3: TGTGCCAGCAGCTTGTCCAGCGGGAGGGCCCACGAGCAGTACTTC. This codes for CASSLSSGRAHEQYF.

The chain recombines TRBV30 with TRBJ2-1, with TRBD2 matching over 8 bases. The junction had 5 bases not matched to a gene; V was cut back by 1 base and J by 9 bases. Looked up from germline, CDR1 is GTSNPN and CDR2 is SVGIG (reference sequence). CDR3 length equals 13 residues. The CDR3 DNA follows: TGTGCCTGGAGTGGGACTAGCTTCGGTGAGCAGTTCTTC. It yields the protein CAWSGTSFGEQFF.

The chain couples TRBV5-1 to TRBJ2-3; 7 nucleotides agree with TRBD1. The CDR3 runs to 14 residues. The germline V gene encodes CDR1 SGHRS and CDR2 YFSETQ. V trimming: 4 bases; J trimming: 1 base; junction bases outside the gene matches: 3. CDR3 residues: CASSRDSGTDTQYF. The DNA for the CDR3 is TGCGCCAGCAGCAGGGACAGCGGCACAGATACGCAGTATTTT. Based on the CDR3 plus reference TRBV5-1 and TRBJ2-3, the full variable domain is KAGVTQTPRYLIKTRGQQVTLSCSPISGHRSVSWYQQTPGQGLQFLFEYFSETQRNKGNFPGRFSGRQFSNSRSEMNVSTLELGDSALYLCASSRDSGTDTQYFGPGTRLTVL.

The chain couples TRBV7-9 to TRBJ2-6; 7 bases align to TRBD1. This CDR3 has 18 amino acids. Germline CDR1 SEHNR, CDR2 FQNEAQ (reference sequence). Trimming took 5 bases from V and 0 from J; bases not matched to a gene: 10. The CDR3 DNA reads TGTGCCAGCAGCCGAGACAGGGTTTTTCTCTCTGGGGCCAACGTCCTGACTTTC. It is translated as CASSRDRVFLSGANVLTF.

This clone came up once. The chain joins TRBV6-5 to TRBJ1-5, with a weak D call TRBD1 (6 bases). Per the germline V gene, CDR1 is MNHEY and CDR2 is SVGAGI. Trimming removed 11 bases from V and 7 bases from J, with 18 bases in between. The CDR3 loop spans 13 amino acids. In nucleotides, the CDR3 is TGTGCCGCGGGGGGCTCAATTTCCCAGCCCCAGCATTTT. It yields the protein CAAGGSISQPQHF.

This chain joins TRBV18 and TRBJ1-5; 8 bases are a match to TRBD1. CDR1 and CDR2 from the germline V gene are KGHSH and LQKENI. Unmatched junction bases numbered 13, after V lost 8 bases and J lost 1 base. The CDR3 length is 17 residues. This CDR3 is CASATGALTVSNQPQHF. The DNA of the CDR3 is TGTGCCAGCGCGACAGGGGCCCTGACAGTGAGCAATCAGCCCCAGCATTTT.

This rearrangement joins TRBV5-1 to TRBJ2-5; 9 bases are a match to TRBD2. The CDR3 length is 15 residues. The germline V gene encodes CDR1 SGHRS and CDR2 YFSETQ. The ends lost 5 bases at V and 3 bases at J; junction bases unmatched: 8. CDR3 DNA sequence: TGCGCCAGCAGGGCAGGCGGGAGGGATGAAGAGACCCAGTACTTC. Translated, it gives CASRAGGRDEETQYF.

V and J are TRBV27 and TRBJ2-2; 11 bases agree with TRBD1. V lost 6 bases and J lost 0; bases outside the gene matches: 0. The CDR3 contains 15 residues. CDR1 MNHEY and CDR2 SMNVEV come from the germline V gene (reference sequence). The CDR3 loop reads CASRGQGANTGELFF. The CDR3 DNA is TGTGCCAGCAGGGGACAGGGGGCGAACACCGGGGAGCTGTTTTTT.

This clone was counted a single time. V gene TRBV5-1 combines with J gene TRBJ2-1; the match to TRBD1 covers 7 bases. The J segment lost 5 bases and the V segment lost 0 bases, leaving 5 bases of the junction unmatched. Looked up from germline, CDR1 is SGHRS and CDR2 is YFSETQ. The CDR3 sequence is 15 residues long. The CDR3 spells CASSLGTGEHNEQFF. CDR3 sequence (DNA): TGCGCCAGCAGCTTGGGTACAGGGGAGCACAATGAGCAGTTCTTC.

This chain joins TRBV30 and TRBJ1-1, with unresolved D. The germline V gene encodes CDR1 GTSNPN and CDR2 SVGIG (reference sequence). The germline V and J ends were trimmed by 5 bases and 8 bases, with 18 bases remaining between them. The CDR3 totals 13 residues. This CDR3 is CAWEVGRTLEAFF. The CDR3 bases are TGTGCCTGGGAAGTGGGGAGAACCTTAGAAGCTTTCTTT.

The chain has TRBV30 and TRBJ2-7, with D possibly being TRBD2 (5 bases). Trimming removed 2 bases at V and 9 bases at J, with 11 bases between. This CDR3 comprises 11 residues. Germline CDR1 and CDR2: GTSNPN and SVGIG (reference sequence). Written as DNA, the CDR3 is TGTGCCTGGAGTTCATCAGGAGGGCAGTACTTC. Translation: CAWSSSGGQYF.

V usage is TRBV19 and J usage is TRBJ1-3; D possibly corresponds to TRBD1 (6 bases). V shed 6 bases and J shed 8 bases, with 14 bases lying between them. The length of the CDR3 is 13 residues. Germline loops: CDR1 LNHDA, CDR2 SQIVND (reference sequence). CDR3 protein: CASSPQGWDTIYF. CDR3 nucleotides: TGTGCCAGTAGCCCGCAGGGGTGGGACACCATATATTTT.

The J gene is TRBJ2-3, the V gene TRBV10-3; 7 bases align to TRBD1. The CDR3 sequence is 15 residues long. Trimming at V came to 3 bases and at J to 0 bases, leaving 3 bases not matched to a gene. Germline V gene sequence: CDR1 ENHRY, CDR2 SYGVKD. In nucleotides, the CDR3 is TGTGCCATCAGTGACCTGGGACAGAGCACAGATACGCAGTATTTT. Protein: CAISDLGQSTDTQYF.

The rearrangement links TRBV30 to TRBJ2-7; D is perhaps TRBD2 (7 bases). The germline V gene has CDR1 GTSNPN and CDR2 SVGIG (reference sequence). V dropped 2 bases and J dropped 9 bases, with 14 bases sitting between them. The CDR3 has 12 amino acids. For the CDR3, the DNA is TGTGCCTGGAGTCTGGGGGGGGCTCGGCAGTACTTC. Protein sequence: CAWSLGGARQYF.

This clone was recorded a few times. The V call is TRBV5-4, the J call TRBJ2-7, with a possible D match to TRBD1 (6 bases). Between the trimmed V and J ends, which lost 0 bases and 5 bases, there was a span of 9 bases. The length of the CDR3 is 13 residues. Germline V gives CDR1 SGHNT, CDR2 YYREEE (reference sequence). The CDR3 sequence: CASSLDRADEQYF. Here the CDR3 DNA reads TGTGCCAGCAGCTTGGACAGGGCAGACGAGCAGTACTTC.

This clone was found a few times. A read error may produce the germline difference seen at one junction end. V gene TRBV5-1 combines with J gene TRBJ1-1; the match to TRBD1 covers 8 bases. The germline V gene encodes CDR1 SGHRS and CDR2 YFSETQ. This CDR3 is 14 amino acids long. The DNA for the CDR3 is TGCGCCAGCAGCTTGAATTTAAGGACAGGGACCACCCTTTTT. This translates into CASSLNLRTGTTLF.

The rearrangement joins TRBV7-2 to TRBJ2-5; 8 bases line up with TRBD2. Looked up from germline, CDR1 is SGHTA and CDR2 is FQGNSA. The CDR3 has 15 amino acids. V lost 5 bases to trimming and J lost 4 bases; unmatched junction nucleotides: 9. The CDR3 region is CASSVAGTRVETQYF. DNA for the CDR3: TGTGCCAGCAGCGTTGCCGGGACTAGAGTAGAGACCCAGTACTTC. The full variable domain, its missing parts supplied by reference TRBV7-2 and TRBJ2-5, is GAGVSQSPSNKVTEKGKDVELRCDPISGHTALYWYRQSLGQGLEFLIYFQGNSAPDKSGLPSDRFSAERTGGSVSTLTIQRTQQEDSAVYLCASSVAGTRVETQYFGPGTRLLVL.

The chain combines TRBV7-2 with TRBJ1-1; 9 nucleotides match TRBD1. From germline, CDR1 is SGHTA and CDR2 FQGNSA. V was pared by 1 base and J by 10 bases, with 10 bases of the junction left unmatched. This CDR3 contains 15 residues. The chain's CDR3 is CASSLEPGQGRGAFF. CDR3 bases: TGTGCCAGCAGCTTAGAACCGGGACAGGGTAGAGGAGCTTTCTTT.

The V and J genes are TRBV14 and TRBJ2-2, with no clear D. Trimming took 4 bases from V and 5 from J, leaving 8 bases between them. There are 13 residues in the CDR3. Germline CDR1 and CDR2: SGHDN and FVKESK. The CDR3 sequence is CASSLFRTGELFF. The CDR3 nucleotides are TGTGCCAGCAGCCTTTTCAGAACCGGGGAGCTGTTTTTT. The variable domain in full, with the rest retrieved from reference TRBV14 and TRBJ2-2, is EAGVTQFPSHSVIEKGQTVTLRCDPISGHDNLYWYRRVMGKEIKFLLHFVKESKQDESGMPNNRFLAERTGGTYSTLKVQPAELEDSGVYFCASSLFRTGELFFGEGSRLTVL.

There are a few counts of this clone. The rearrangement links TRBV6-1 to TRBJ2-4; 7 positions match TRBD2. This CDR3 comprises 14 residues. The V gene's germline CDR1 is MNHNS and CDR2 SASEGT. Trimming removed 6 bases from V and 10 bases from J; junction bases left unmatched: 12. CDR3 coding DNA: TGTGCCAGCAGGCAGGGAGGGATTCTGGGAATTCAGTACTTC. The encoded protein is CASRQGGILGIQYF.

A single count supports this clone. V gene TRBV21-1 combines with J gene TRBJ1-1; the D call in the table, TRBD1, was not verified against the DNA. TRBV21-1 is a pseudogene segment. This CDR3 region has 16 residues. The CDR3 is CASNLTGGGGSTEAFF. In nucleotides, the CDR3 is TGTGCCAGCAACTTAACAGGGGGCGGCGGAAGCACTGAAGCTTTCTTT.

This chain joins TRBV2 and TRBJ1-2; 7 bases match TRBD1. Looked up from germline, CDR1 is SNHLY and CDR2 is FYNNEI. The ends lost 2 bases at V and 8 bases at J; junction bases unmatched: 5. The CDR3 runs 13 residues. The CDR3 DNA sequence: TGTGCCAGCAGTGAACAGGGGGGCTTAGGCTACACCTTC. Its protein is CASSEQGGLGYTF.

The V call is TRBV5-8, the J call TRBJ2-7; TRBD2 agrees at 11 bases. The J segment lost 0 bases and the V segment lost 4 bases, leaving 6 bases of the junction unmatched. The CDR3 loop spans 16 amino acids. From germline, CDR1 is SGHTS and CDR2 YDEGEE. CDR3 in amino acids: CASSRSTSGGSYEQYF. CDR3 DNA sequence: TGTGCCAGCAGCCGGTCCACTAGCGGGGGCTCCTACGAGCAGTACTTC.

In its sample, this clone was seen a few times. CDR3 coding DNA: TGTGCCAGCAGCCAAGACGCAGAATTGAACACCATATATTTT. It encodes CASSQDAELNTIYF. The chain employs TRBV4-2 and TRBJ1-3, with unresolved D. Trimming stripped 0 bases from V and 7 bases from J, with 10 bases between. Germline V gene sequence: CDR1 LGHNA, CDR2 YNFKEQ. The CDR3 has 14 residues.

This sequence joins TRBV18 and TRBJ2-3; possibly TRBD1 for D (5 bases). V was trimmed by 8 bases and J by 2 bases, leaving 17 bases between them. This CDR3 spans 15 amino acids. Germline CDR1 and CDR2: KGHSH and LQKENI. The CDR3, as DNA: TGTGCCAGCCACGTGCTGGACACCCTCACAGATACGCAGTATTTT. It encodes CASHVLDTLTDTQYF.

CDR3: CWNTEAFF. Here the CDR3 DNA reads TGTTGGAACACTGAAGCTTTCTTT. The chain couples TRBV3-1 (or the pseudogene TRBV3-2) to TRBJ1-1; unclear D gene. Per germline, CDR1 LGHDT and CDR2 YNNKEL (reference sequence). This CDR3 contains 8 residues.

The chain uses TRBV5-6 and TRBJ1-1, with a tentative D call TRBD1 (6 bases). V was pared by 3 bases and J by 6 bases, with 18 bases between. This CDR3 region has 15 residues. Germline lookup yields CDR1 SGHDT and CDR2 YYEEEE. The CDR3 DNA is TGTGCCAGCAGCTCACGGGACACCGGAGGCCCTGAAGCTTTCTTT. Protein sequence: CASSSRDTGGPEAFF.

The rearrangement links TRBV6-5 to TRBJ1-5; the match to TRBD1 covers 7 bases. V dropped 6 bases and J dropped 7; count of bases not matched to a gene: 9. Germline V gene data show CDR1 as MNHEY and CDR2 as SVGAGI. This CDR3 is 14 amino acids long. The CDR3, as DNA: TGTGCCAGCAGCGAAGACAGGGTGAGACAGCCCCAGCATTTT. Protein product: CASSEDRVRQPQHF.